This T cell receptor (beta chain) was recorded in a study of T cell clonotyping in hematopoietic cell transplantation. The CDR3 runs to 17 residues. With 7 bases removed from V and 3 bases from J, the gap between germline ends came to 22 bases. The germline CDR1 and CDR2 sequences are MDHEN and SYDVKM. As concerns this clone: Its antigen is currently unknown.

Recipient blood drawn about 28 days pretransplant and days 30, 100, 180 after. TCRdb's table, derived via immunoSEQ multiplex PCR, lists solely in-frame clones and lacks some. Among 13,000 or so clones listed, 80% to 95% were seen once. Notes on the study in general: Cells were unsorted, so CD4 and CD8 contributions were not separated. Higher Inverse Simpson Index values in graft donor and pretransplant recipient predicted broader posttransplant TCR diversity.

The receptor's source is a female patient aged 45-60 years who had an allogeneic stem cell transplant from an unrelated donor, so the T cells may come from the graft donor. Some clones in this sample may be carry-over from other donors' samples. This sample comprised PBMCs, obtained 100 days after allogeneic stem cell transplant. The chain joins TRBV28 to TRBJ2-4, with D perhaps TRBD2 (5 bases). Here the CDR3 DNA reads TGTGCCAGCACCGTCGGAATTTTCTCACGGGGCAAAAACATTCAGTACTTC. Amino acid sequence: CASTVGIFSRGKNIQYF.